The 27 T cell receptor beta chains reported below all come from one sample, sequenced in a study of blood T cells in healthy people across ages. A second about 6 to 12 cycle PCR used barcoded and J-beta primers. TCRdb redid the calling of the 5' RACE reads with MiXCR, one entry per CDR3 protein. In the table there are around 800,000 distinct CDR3 sequences, roughly 24% of which are singletons. These same data were also listed under a study on T cells of mothers and their children.

Sequenced: blood. The receptors shown here come from a boy between 10 and 17 years old in good health.

V usage is TRBV29-1 and J usage is TRBJ2-1, with a weak D call TRBD2 (5 bases). This CDR3 is built from 11 residues. CDR1 is SQVTM, CDR2 ANQGSEA, per germline. V shed 7 bases and J shed 7 bases, with 11 bases lying between them. CDR3 amino acids: CSAAPGNEQFF. The DNA of the CDR3 is TGCAGCGCCGCCCCGGGGAATGAGCAGTTCTTC.

Points on this clonotype: Compared with germline, one end of the junction differs, possibly owing to a read error. The gene calls are TRBV28 and TRBJ2-2; 8 positions agree with TRBD2. CDR3 size: 15 residues. Germline loops: CDR1 MDHEN, CDR2 SYDVKM. CDR3 sequence: CASRIAGINTEELFF. The CDR3 DNA reads as TGTGCCAGCAGAATAGCGGGGATAAACACCGAGGAGCTGTTTTTT.

The rearrangement links TRBV5-1 to TRBJ2-2; D call uncertain. Germline lookup yields CDR1 SGHRS and CDR2 YFSETQ. V lost 1 base and J lost 2, with 12 bases in between. The CDR3 sequence is 16 residues long. CDR3: CASSLFTDLNTGELFF. The CDR3 DNA sequence: TGCGCCAGCAGCTTGTTTACAGACTTAAACACCGGGGAGCTGTTTTTT. Complete variable domain (other parts from reference TRBV5-1 and TRBJ2-2): KAGVTQTPRYLIKTRGQQVTLSCSPISGHRSVSWYQQTPGQGLQFLFEYFSETQRNKGNFPGRFSGRQFSNSRSEMNVSTLELGDSALYLCASSLFTDLNTGELFFGEGSRLTVL.

The genes are TRBV9 and TRBJ1-4, with 7 bases matching TRBD1. The germline V gene has CDR1 SGDLS and CDR2 YYNGEE. Trimming at V came to 4 bases and at J to 13 bases, leaving 16 bases not matched to a gene. The CDR3 is made up of 15 amino acids. CDR3 residues: CASSLTGAGVLGLFF. The CDR3 DNA is TGTGCCAGCAGCCTTACAGGGGCTGGGGTATTGGGACTGTTTTTT.

This clonotype was seen a few times. This chain connects TRBV12-3 or TRBV12-4 to TRBJ2-7, with D perhaps being TRBD1 or TRBD2 (5 bases each). V was pared by 4 bases and J by 6 bases, with 10 bases between. There are 12 residues in the CDR3. This CDR3 reads CASSWSGSEQYF. Written as DNA, the CDR3 is TGTGCCAGCAGTTGGTCAGGGAGCGAGCAGTACTTC.

This clonotype showed up just a few times. V usage is TRBV10-3 and J usage is TRBJ1-2, with D possibly matching TRBD1 (6 bases). Trimming stripped 5 bases from V and 6 bases from J, with 10 bases between. The germline V gene encodes CDR1 ENHRY and CDR2 SYGVKD. The length of the CDR3 is 12 residues. The CDR3 spells CAISRQVDGYTF. The CDR3 DNA is TGTGCCATCAGTAGACAGGTGGATGGCTACACCTTC.

In its sample, this clonotype was seen many times. The chain employs TRBV27 and TRBJ2-5, with 10 bases lining up with TRBD2. The J call is doubtful: the DNA matches TRBJ2-7 better. The CDR3 is 16 residues long. Germline values: CDR1 MNHEY, CDR2 SMNVEV (reference sequence). The CDR3 sequence: CASSLFLAGAKDEQYF. CDR3 bases: TGTGCCAGCAGTTTATTTCTAGCGGGGGCTAAGGACGAGCAGTACTTC.

The chain joins TRBV12-3 or TRBV12-4 to TRBJ2-1, with 7 bases that match TRBD1. The DNA end is more similar to TRBJ2-7, so the J call may be wrong. The CDR3 contains 13 residues. The CDR3, as DNA: TGTGCCAGCAGTTTTACAGGGGACTACGAGCAGTACTTC. It yields the protein CASSFTGDYEQYF.

This sequence joins TRBV5-1 and TRBJ2-5, with D possibly matching TRBD1 (6 bases). The closer fit of TRBJ2-1 to the DNA end suggests the J call may be wrong. Germline V lookup: CDR1 SGHRS, CDR2 YFSETQ. This CDR3 contains 14 residues. Here the CDR3 DNA reads TGCGCCAGCAGCCTAATAGGGGGTGGCAATGAGCAGTTCTTC. Translation: CASSLIGGGNEQFF.

On this clonotype itself: Germline is not matched at one junction end, which may reflect a read error. V usage is TRBV5-1 and J usage is TRBJ2-3; 8 nucleotides align to TRBD2. In germline, CDR1 is SGHRS, CDR2 YFSETQ. This CDR3 contains 15 residues. The CDR3 loop reads CACSLVSGAPDTQYF. The CDR3 nucleotides read TGCGCCTGCAGCTTGGTTAGCGGGGCCCCGGATACGCAGTATTTT.

This clonotype was found a few times. The rearrangement uses TRBV9 and TRBJ1-1; no clear D gene. The CDR3 length is 14 residues. Trimming took off 0 bases at V and 2 bases at J, with 8 bases between the two ends. Per germline, CDR1 SGDLS and CDR2 YYNGEE. The CDR3 bases are TGTGCCAGCAGCGTAGGGGAGATAAACACTGAAGCTTTCTTT. Amino acid sequence: CASSVGEINTEAFF.

The sample holds a few counts of this clonotype. The V and J genes are TRBV7-2 and TRBJ1-4; D perhaps matches TRBD1 (5 bases). CDR3 length: 13 residues. V was trimmed by 4 bases and J by 4 bases, leaving 7 bases between them. Germline CDR1 is SGHTA and CDR2 is FQGNSA. The CDR3 region has the DNA TGTGCCAGCAGCTCCGGGGGTAATGAAAAACTGTTTTTT. Translating gives CASSSGGNEKLFF.

The genes are TRBV20-1 and TRBJ1-2; D might be TRBD1 (6 bases). The germline gives CDR1 DFQATT, CDR2 SNEGSKA (reference sequence). The CDR3 is 11 residues long. Trimming took 4 bases from V and 6 from J, leaving 9 bases between them. CDR3 amino acids: CSATQGNGYTF. The DNA for the CDR3 is TGCAGTGCTACTCAGGGGAATGGCTACACCTTC.

In this sample, this clonotype turned up a few times. J is TRBJ2-2 and V is TRBV9, with D possibly TRBD2 on 6 matching bases. CDR1 and CDR2 from the germline V gene are SGDLS and YYNGEE. Trimming stripped 7 bases from V and 5 bases from J, with 12 bases between. CDR3 length: 13 amino acids. CDR3 coding DNA: TGTGCCAGCGCCAGGGCGGGGACCGGGGAGCTGTTTTTT. Protein: CASARAGTGELFF.

The genes are TRBV6-5 and TRBJ1-2; 9 nucleotides match TRBD1. Trimming cost V 6 bases and J 8 bases; bases outside gene matches: 10. The germline gives CDR1 MNHEY, CDR2 SVGAGI. The CDR3 totals 14 residues. This chain's CDR3 is CASSSGDRAIGYTF. The CDR3 DNA reads TGTGCCAGCAGCTCTGGGGACAGGGCCATCGGCTACACCTTC.

V is TRBV20-1 and J is TRBJ2-7; TRBD1 aligns across 10 bases. Germline CDR1 DFQATT, CDR2 SNEGSKA (reference sequence). The CDR3 extends over 18 amino acids. The J segment lost 1 base and the V segment lost 1 base, leaving 13 bases of the junction unmatched. For the CDR3, the DNA is TGCAGTGCTAGAGGACCGGGACAGGGGACCTCGATTTCCTACGAGCAGTACTTC. This gives the protein CSARGPGQGTSISYEQYF.

This clonotype turned up a few times. V gene TRBV11-2 combines with J gene TRBJ2-7, with D unresolved. Germline CDR1 is SGHAT and CDR2 is FQNNGV. The CDR3 loop spans 14 amino acids. Trimming cost V 5 bases and J 2 bases, with 13 bases left between them. The DNA for the CDR3 is TGTGCCAGCAGCCAACCCCTCCGAACCTACGAGCAGTACTTC. Translation gives CASSQPLRTYEQYF.

J is TRBJ2-7 and V is TRBV6-5; the D gene could be TRBD1 or TRBD2 (7 bases each). The CDR3 has 16 amino acids. Trimming pared 6 bases from V and 2 bases from J, leaving 20 bases between. Germline loops: CDR1 MNHEY, CDR2 SVGAGI. The CDR3 loop reads CASSRGGSYSPYEQYF. As DNA, the CDR3 is TGTGCCAGCAGCAGGGGGGGAAGCTATTCACCCTACGAGCAGTACTTC.

This chain joins TRBV6-1 and TRBJ1-2; D gene unclear. V was trimmed by 7 bases and J by 7 bases, leaving 13 bases between them. CDR1 and CDR2 from the germline V gene are MNHNS and SASEGT. The CDR3 spans 12 residues. The CDR3 loop is CASKSRRAGYTF. CDR3 coding DNA: TGTGCCAGCAAATCCCGCCGTGCTGGCTACACCTTC.

In this sample, this clonotype turned up a few times. J is TRBJ2-5 and V is TRBV4-1, with D unclear. The ends were cut back, 0 bases at V and 5 bases at J, with 13 bases in the middle. Germline V CDR1 and CDR2: MGHRA, YSYEKL. CDR3 length: 15 residues. CDR3 nucleotide sequence: TGCGCCAGCAGCCAAGATCAGGACCTGGGGGAGACCCAGTACTTC. Its protein is CASSQDQDLGETQYF.

Notes on this clonotype: The junction departs from germline at one end; a sequencing error may be responsible. The DNA for the CDR3 is TGTGCCAGCAGTTTGCCTCCCGAGAAGTACTTC. As protein: CASSLPPEKYF. The rearrangement links TRBV28 to TRBJ2-1; no definite D call. The CDR3 is made up of 11 amino acids. Germline values: CDR1 MDHEN, CDR2 SYDVKM.

As for this clonotype: No conserved phenylalanine or tryptophan ends this CDR3, so it is likely a read error. The CDR3 spells CASSLAGGTYEQYL. CDR3 DNA sequence: TGTGCCAGCAGTTTAGCTGGCGGAACCTACGAGCAGTACCTC. The chain carries TRBV6-1 and TRBJ2-7; D not certain. CDR3 length: 14 amino acids. Looked up from germline, CDR1 is MNHNS and CDR2 is SASEGT. Deletions cut 5 bases from V and 2 bases from J, with 13 bases between.

This clonotype was seen a handful of times. V gene TRBV6-5 combines with J gene TRBJ2-1; 8 positions match TRBD2. Per germline, CDR1 MNHEY and CDR2 SVGAGI. Trimming at V came to 7 bases and at J to 13 bases, leaving 12 bases not matched to a gene. This CDR3 has 13 amino acids. CDR3 protein: CASTSRAGGGQFF. The CDR3 nucleotides are TGTGCCAGCACTTCCCGGGCCGGGGGGGGACAGTTCTTC.

This clonotype showed up just a few times. This sequence joins TRBV20-1 and TRBJ2-5; D might be TRBD2 (6 bases). CDR1 is DFQATT and CDR2 is SNEGSKA in the germline V gene (reference sequence). V was pared by 5 bases and J by 3 bases, with 19 bases between. This CDR3 is built from 15 residues. As DNA, the CDR3 is TGCAGTGCTCCAATCGAGGGGACTGTCAAAGAGACCCAGTACTTC. Protein product: CSAPIEGTVKETQYF.

This sequence joins TRBV4-2 and TRBJ1-1; D ambiguous. Per germline, CDR1 LGHNA and CDR2 YNFKEQ. Trimming took off 3 bases at V and 0 bases at J, with 8 bases between the two ends. The CDR3 consists of 14 residues. In nucleotides, the CDR3 is TGTGCCAGCAGCCAGTCGGGGTTGAACACTGAAGCTTTCTTT. Its protein product is CASSQSGLNTEAFF.

The rearrangement links TRBV4-1 to TRBJ2-7; D remains ambiguous. The V gene lost 0 bases and the J gene lost 2 bases, with 8 bases spanning the gap. There are 14 residues in the CDR3. Germline CDR1 is MGHRA and CDR2 is YSYEKL. DNA of the CDR3: TGCGCCAGCAGCCAAGAGAGGTTGGCCTACGAGCAGTACTTC. Amino acid sequence: CASSQERLAYEQYF.

This clonotype was recorded a few times. V gene TRBV7-2 combines with J gene TRBJ2-5; D may be TRBD1 or TRBD2 (7 bases each). Germline loops: CDR1 SGHTA, CDR2 FQGNSA. Trimming stripped 5 bases from V and 5 bases from J, with 15 bases between. The CDR3 runs to 14 residues. The CDR3 is CASSGGGGRETQYF. The CDR3 DNA is TGTGCCAGCAGCGGGGGAGGGGGCCGTGAGACCCAGTACTTC.